These 32 T cell receptor beta chains were all obtained from the same sample, sequenced in a study of shared clonotypes between healthy human individuals. The protocol was immunoSEQ multiplex PCR, while the TCRdb copy is restricted to in-frame clones and leaves out a portion. The sample holds roughly 2.5 million clones, approximately 94% seen once. Sequencing was performed on naive CD4+ T cells sorted from blood. Subset here: CD45RA+ positively selected. The receptors come from a man aged 18 to 29 in good health.

This clone has just one count. The chain joins TRBV11-2 to TRBJ2-2, with D possibly matching TRBD2 (5 bases). CDR1 and CDR2 from the germline V gene are SGHAT and FQNNGV. V was shortened by 4 bases and J by 5 bases, with 23 bases between the two germline ends. This CDR3 is built from 18 residues. The CDR3 nucleotides are TGTGCCAGCAGCTCCCTGACACCTACCCCGAGGAGGACCGGGGAGCTGTTTTTT. It encodes CASSSLTPTPRRTGELFF.

Turning to this clone: Other DNA sequences of this sample code for an identical CDR3. The V gene is TRBV18, the J gene TRBJ1-1; D is undetermined. The CDR3 sequence is 14 residues long. The V gene lost 3 bases and the J gene lost 0 bases, with 8 bases spanning the gap. CDR1 is KGHSH, CDR2 LQKENI, per germline. CDR3 nucleotides: TGTGCCAGCTCACCCGTCCTCATGAACACTGAAGCTTTCTTT. Residues: CASSPVLMNTEAFF.

The V gene is TRBV7-2, the J gene TRBJ2-5, with TRBD2 identical over 8 bases. Germline V CDR1 and CDR2: SGHTA, FQGNSA. Unmatched junction bases numbered 8, after V lost 5 bases and J lost 3 bases. CDR3 length equals 15 residues. CDR3 in DNA: TGTGCCAGCAGCGAAGGCGGGAGGACTGAAGAGACCCAGTACTTC. Its protein is CASSEGGRTEETQYF.

This chain links TRBV4-1 with TRBJ2-7; D may match TRBD1 or TRBD2 (5 bases each). The length of the CDR3 is 15 residues. V was pared by 4 bases and J by 2 bases, with 15 bases between. Per the germline V gene, CDR1 is MGHRA and CDR2 is YSYEKL. Written as DNA, the CDR3 is TGCGCCAGCAGCCCGACTGGGACGCTGGCCTACGAGCAGTACTTC. This sequence encodes CASSPTGTLAYEQYF.

The chain joins TRBV11-1 to TRBJ2-5; D remains unclear. Deletions cut 1 base from V and 5 bases from J, with 8 bases between. The CDR3 runs to 13 residues. Germline loops: CDR1 SGHAT, CDR2 FQDESV (reference sequence). In nucleotides, the CDR3 is TGTGCCAGCAGCTTAGGCCGGGCGGAGACCCAGTACTTC. This codes for CASSLGRAETQYF.

Written as DNA, the CDR3 is TGCGCCAGCAGGGTAGGCACCGATAGGGCCACTGAAGCTTTCTTT. This codes for CASRVGTDRATEAFF. The chain combines TRBV5-1 with TRBJ1-1; D not certain. Germline V lookup: CDR1 SGHRS, CDR2 YFSETQ. The V and J ends lost 5 bases and 4 bases respectively, with 18 bases between them. There are 15 residues in the CDR3. The full variable domain, with the rest looked up from reference TRBV5-1 and TRBJ1-1, is KAGVTQTPRYLIKTRGQQVTLSCSPISGHRSVSWYQQTPGQGLQFLFEYFSETQRNKGNFPGRFSGRQFSNSRSEMNVSTLELGDSALYLCASRVGTDRATEAFFGQGTRLTVV.

A remark on this clone: The same CDR3 is also encoded by other DNA sequences in this sample. The chain is built from TRBV5-1 and TRBJ1-3, with D tentatively TRBD1 (6 bases). V lost 4 bases to trimming and J lost 4 bases, with 12 bases between them. This CDR3 has 14 residues. In germline, CDR1 is SGHRS, CDR2 YFSETQ. CDR3 in DNA: TGCGCCAGCAGCACACAGGGTCCAGGAAACACCATATATTTT. It yields the protein CASSTQGPGNTIYF. Together with reference TRBV5-1 and TRBJ1-3, the CDR3 gives the full variable domain: KAGVTQTPRYLIKTRGQQVTLSCSPISGHRSVSWYQQTPGQGLQFLFEYFSETQRNKGNFPGRFSGRQFSNSRSEMNVSTLELGDSALYLCASSTQGPGNTIYFGEGSWLTVV.

The chain has TRBV19 and TRBJ1-6, with D unclear. Trimming removed 7 bases from V and 8 bases from J, with 18 bases in between. CDR1 and CDR2 (germline): LNHDA, SQIVND (reference sequence). This CDR3 contains 15 residues. The DNA of the CDR3 is TGTGCCAGTACCACATATGCGGACGGGGATTCACCCCTCCACTTT. Its protein is CASTTYADGDSPLHF.

The chain recombines TRBV27 with TRBJ1-2; the D is unclear. The CDR3 totals 13 residues. V lost 2 bases and J 6 bases, leaving 10 bases between the germline ends. CDR1 is MNHEY, CDR2 SMNVEV, per germline (reference sequence). The CDR3 sequence is CASSLNRVHGYTF. DNA for the CDR3: TGTGCCAGCAGTTTAAATCGGGTTCATGGCTACACCTTC.

A remark on this clone: Other DNA sequences from this sample encode an identical CDR3 as well. This chain links TRBV7-9 with TRBJ1-5; 9 bases align to TRBD1. CDR3 length: 15 amino acids. The germline V gene has CDR1 SEHNR and CDR2 FQNEAQ (reference sequence). The J segment lost 2 bases and the V segment lost 5 bases, leaving 4 bases of the junction unmatched. CDR3 protein: CASSPGQGGNQPQHF. Written as DNA, the CDR3 is TGTGCCAGCAGCCCGGGACAGGGAGGCAATCAGCCCCAGCATTTT.

The chain carries TRBV6-5 and TRBJ2-3, with TRBD2 matching 10 bases. In germline, CDR1 is MNHEY, CDR2 SVGAGI. This CDR3 region has 15 residues. Germline trimming cut 5 bases from V and 8 bases from J; bases unmatched to any gene: 10. The CDR3 DNA follows: TGTGCCAGCAGTGTCGGGCTAGCGGGAGTGGGTACGCAGTATTTT. This translates into CASSVGLAGVGTQYF.

The chain is built from TRBV6-6 and TRBJ1-4, with TRBD1 matching over 10 bases. The CDR3 extends over 14 amino acids. The germline V gene has CDR1 MNHNY and CDR2 SVGAGI (reference sequence). The ends lost 11 bases at V and 6 bases at J; junction bases unmatched: 9. DNA of the CDR3: TGTGCCGGGGGACAGGGGAATATCGATGAAAAACTGTTTTTT. It specifies CAGGQGNIDEKLFF.

V usage is TRBV5-1 and J usage is TRBJ2-7, with TRBD1 matching over 7 bases. CDR1 and CDR2 from the germline V gene are SGHRS and YFSETQ. Losses at the gene ends were 0 bases for V and 5 bases for J; bases not matched to a gene: 8. CDR3 length equals 15 residues. The CDR3 region is CASSLAPWTGDEQYF. Written as DNA, the CDR3 is TGCGCCAGCAGCTTGGCCCCCTGGACAGGAGACGAGCAGTACTTC.

This chain joins TRBV10-3 and TRBJ1-4; the D gene is possibly TRBD1 (6 bases). Per germline, CDR1 ENHRY and CDR2 SYGVKD. Trimming took 10 bases from V and 4 from J, leaving 10 bases between them. The CDR3 length is 12 residues. The CDR3 nucleotides are TGTGCCACCGGACAGATTAATGAAAAACTGTTTTTT. This sequence encodes CATGQINEKLFF.

The genes are TRBV11-2 and TRBJ2-2; possibly TRBD2 for D (6 bases). CDR1 and CDR2 (germline): SGHAT, FQNNGV. This CDR3 has 19 residues. Trimming stripped 6 bases from V and 4 bases from J, with 27 bases between. The CDR3 loop is CASSPSIWSSGQLTGELFF. Here the CDR3 DNA reads TGTGCCAGCAGTCCGAGTATATGGTCCAGCGGGCAACTCACCGGGGAGCTGTTTTTT.

This clone appeared once. This specimen includes other DNA sequences encoding the same CDR3. V usage is TRBV20-1 and J usage is TRBJ2-1, with D uncertain. The length of the CDR3 is 10 residues. V lost 6 bases and J 4 bases, leaving 4 bases between the germline ends. Germline loops: CDR1 DFQATT, CDR2 SNEGSKA (reference sequence). The CDR3 loop is CSAQYNEQFF. In DNA form, the CDR3 reads TGCAGTGCACAGTACAATGAGCAGTTCTTC.

J is TRBJ1-1 and V is TRBV28, with a possible D match to TRBD1 (5 bases). From germline, CDR1 is MDHEN and CDR2 SYDVKM. Trimming took 6 bases from V and 3 from J, leaving 14 bases between them. The CDR3 covers 14 residues. The DNA for the CDR3 is TGTGCCAGCAGCCTGGTGGGGGGATACACTGAAGCTTTCTTT. Amino acids: CASSLVGGYTEAFF.

The chain has TRBV19 and TRBJ1-2; tentative D call: TRBD1 (6 bases). CDR3 length equals 14 residues. In germline, CDR1 is LNHDA, CDR2 SQIVND (reference sequence). Trimming cost V 7 bases and J 4 bases, with 16 bases left between them. The CDR3 DNA follows: TGTGCCAGTACCCCGGACAGATCAAGCTATGGCTACACCTTC. Its protein is CASTPDRSSYGYTF. The full variable domain, its missing parts supplied by reference TRBV19 and TRBJ1-2, is DGGITQSPKYLFRKEGQNVTLSCEQNLNHDAMYWYRQDPGQGLRLIYYSQIVNDFQKGDIAEGYSVSREKKESFPLTVTSAQKNPTAFYLCASTPDRSSYGYTFGSGTRLTVV.

A note on this clone: Additional DNA sequences in this sample encode the identical CDR3. The J gene is TRBJ2-7, the V gene TRBV18; possibly TRBD2 for D (6 bases). Germline V lookup: CDR1 KGHSH, CDR2 LQKENI. Trimming shortened V by 4 bases and J by 1 base, and 8 bases separated the two germline ends. The CDR3 spans 13 residues. The CDR3 loop reads CASSLGTSYEQYF. In DNA, the CDR3 is TGTGCCAGCTCACTTGGGACTTCCTACGAGCAGTACTTC.

The chain recombines TRBV6-5 with TRBJ2-1; unclear D gene. Trimming took off 3 bases at V and 0 bases at J, with 9 bases between the two ends. This CDR3 spans 15 amino acids. Germline loops: CDR1 MNHEY, CDR2 SVGAGI. CDR3 nucleotide sequence: TGTGCCAGCAGTTATATAGGAAGCTCCTACAATGAGCAGTTCTTC. Residues: CASSYIGSSYNEQFF.

V and J are TRBV7-9 and TRBJ2-5; D unclear. The V and J ends lost 5 bases and 2 bases respectively, with 18 bases between them. The germline V gene encodes CDR1 SEHNR and CDR2 FQNEAQ (reference sequence). The CDR3 consists of 16 residues. The CDR3 here is CASSINPTFSQETQYF. As DNA, the CDR3 is TGTGCCAGCAGCATCAATCCGACATTCTCACAAGAGACCCAGTACTTC.

The chain combines TRBV19 with TRBJ1-3; D is uncertain. Trimming took off 5 bases at V and 2 bases at J, with 13 bases between the two ends. The CDR3 is 15 amino acids. CDR1 and CDR2 from the germline V gene are LNHDA and SQIVND (reference sequence). CDR3 DNA sequence: TGTGCCAGTAGTCTCTTAAGTGGGGCTGGAAACACCATATATTTT. This codes for CASSLLSGAGNTIYF. The variable domain in full, with the rest retrieved from reference TRBV19 and TRBJ1-3, is DGGITQSPKYLFRKEGQNVTLSCEQNLNHDAMYWYRQDPGQGLRLIYYSQIVNDFQKGDIAEGYSVSREKKESFPLTVTSAQKNPTAFYLCASSLLSGAGNTIYFGEGSWLTVV.

This chain joins TRBV19 and TRBJ2-1, with D perhaps matching TRBD2 (5 bases). This CDR3 has 14 amino acids. Germline CDR1 LNHDA, CDR2 SQIVND (reference sequence). V lost 3 bases to trimming and J lost 8 bases, with 14 bases between them. CDR3 amino acids: CASSIGRDLHEQFF. DNA for the CDR3: TGTGCCAGTAGTATCGGTCGGGATCTCCATGAGCAGTTCTTC.

This clone has only one observation. CDR3 region: CASSVHGQDQETQYF. Written as DNA, the CDR3 is TGCGCCAGCAGCGTACACGGACAGGATCAAGAGACCCAGTACTTC. The chain is built from TRBV5-1 and TRBJ2-5, with TRBD1 matching over 7 bases. The CDR3 sequence is 15 residues long. In germline, CDR1 is SGHRS, CDR2 YFSETQ. The J segment lost 2 bases and the V segment lost 4 bases, leaving 8 bases of the junction unmatched.

V and J are TRBV5-1 and TRBJ2-1, with D unresolved. CDR1 and CDR2 (germline): SGHRS, YFSETQ. This CDR3 has 12 amino acids. CDR3 in amino acids: CATWEGRDEQFF. The CDR3 DNA sequence: TGCGCGACATGGGAAGGAAGGGATGAGCAGTTCTTC. Full variable domain (rest looked up from reference TRBV5-1 and TRBJ2-1): KAGVTQTPRYLIKTRGQQVTLSCSPISGHRSVSWYQQTPGQGLQFLFEYFSETQRNKGNFPGRFSGRQFSNSRSEMNVSTLELGDSALYLCATWEGRDEQFFGPGTRLTVL.

With respect to this clone: Other DNA sequences within the sample encode an identical CDR3. The chain links TRBV5-1 to TRBJ2-7; no definite D call. CDR1 and CDR2 (germline): SGHRS, YFSETQ. Trimming cost V 0 bases and J 2 bases, with 6 bases left between them. This CDR3 region has 13 residues. CDR3 coding DNA: TGCGCCAGCAGCTTGGCCGGAACCTACGAGCAGTACTTC. Translated: CASSLAGTYEQYF.

The chain is built from TRBV10-3 and TRBJ2-7, with D maybe TRBD2 (6 bases). Trimming took off 6 bases at V and 0 bases at J, with 15 bases between the two ends. The CDR3 runs to 15 residues. Germline V gene data show CDR1 as ENHRY and CDR2 as SYGVKD. The DNA for the CDR3 is TGTGCCATCAGCGCTGAGCTGACTAGCTCCTACGAGCAGTACTTC. Translation: CAISAELTSSYEQYF.

The V and J genes are TRBV4-3 and TRBJ1-1; D possibly corresponds to TRBD1 (5 bases). From germline, CDR1 is LGHNA and CDR2 YSLEER. This CDR3 is 14 amino acids long. V shed 3 bases and J shed 5 bases, with 13 bases lying between them. The CDR3 DNA follows: TGCGCCAGCAGCCACGGGGCAGGGCGGACTGAAGCTTTCTTT. As protein: CASSHGAGRTEAFF.

This clone was recorded a few times. The chain joins TRBV6-5 to TRBJ1-1, with TRBD1 as a possible D gene (6 bases). There are 13 residues in the CDR3. CDR1 and CDR2 (germline): MNHEY, SVGAGI. Trimming stripped 11 bases from V and 7 bases from J, with 20 bases between. CDR3 in DNA: TGTGCCTCCCGGGGGGCGGGGAGGGATGAAGCTTTCTTT. Protein: CASRGAGRDEAFF.

V gene TRBV6-5 combines with J gene TRBJ2-1; 10 bases fit TRBD2. Trimming cost V 8 bases and J 4 bases; bases outside gene matches: 8. This CDR3 spans 15 amino acids. In germline, CDR1 is MNHEY, CDR2 SVGAGI. CDR3 amino acids: CASRLAGVGYNEQFF. The CDR3 DNA follows: TGTGCCAGCCGTCTAGCGGGAGTGGGATACAATGAGCAGTTCTTC.

The rearrangement uses TRBV5-1 and TRBJ2-7; possibly TRBD2 for D (6 bases). The CDR3 contains 14 residues. The ends were cut back, 0 bases at V and 2 bases at J, with 9 bases in the middle. Germline CDR1 is SGHRS and CDR2 is YFSETQ. The CDR3 bases are TGCGCCAGCAGCTTGGAGGAGGGGCCCTACGAGCAGTACTTC. Translated: CASSLEEGPYEQYF. The whole variable domain, remainder taken from reference TRBV5-1 and TRBJ2-7, is KAGVTQTPRYLIKTRGQQVTLSCSPISGHRSVSWYQQTPGQGLQFLFEYFSETQRNKGNFPGRFSGRQFSNSRSEMNVSTLELGDSALYLCASSLEEGPYEQYFGPGTRLTVT.

This chain joins TRBV19 and TRBJ1-5, with 9 nucleotides matching TRBD1. The germline V gene has CDR1 LNHDA and CDR2 SQIVND (reference sequence). The CDR3 runs to 18 residues. V trimming: 2 bases; J trimming: 4 bases; junction bases outside the gene matches: 12. CDR3 residues: CASSIRWDLQGANQPQHF. In DNA form, the CDR3 reads TGTGCCAGTAGTATAAGGTGGGACTTACAGGGGGCAAATCAGCCCCAGCATTTT.